Listed here are 19 T cell receptor beta chains from one sample, sequenced in a study of T cells after yellow fever vaccination. TCRdb re-derived calls from the 5' RACE reads in MiXCR, one entry per CDR3 protein. This repertoire shows a few hundred thousand distinct CDR3 sequences, around 12% found once; its top ten account for 2.5% to 4%. The material sequenced was CD4+ T cells sorted from PBMCs, taken 15 days after the yellow fever booster vaccination. These receptors all stem from a man aged 18 to 29 who received the YFV17D yellow fever vaccine.

The rearrangement links TRBV29-1 to TRBJ1-2, with 7 positions matching TRBD1. The CDR3 sequence is 12 residues long. Germline loops: CDR1 SQVTM, CDR2 ANQGSEA. The V and J ends lost 7 bases and 4 bases, in that order; junction bases with no gene match: 6. Here the CDR3 reads CSEAGQVYGYTF. The CDR3 coding sequence is TGCAGCGAAGCCGGACAGGTCTATGGCTACACCTTC.

This clonotype was recorded many times. The rearrangement links TRBV6-5 to TRBJ1-5; D unclear. Trimming removed 6 bases at V and 7 bases at J, with 16 bases between. Germline CDR1 reads MNHEY; CDR2 reads SVGAGI. This CDR3 contains 14 residues. DNA for the CDR3: TGTGCCAGCAGATCGTCGCGGGTGGGCCAGCCCCAGCATTTT. Translation gives CASRSSRVGQPQHF.

The V call is TRBV7-2, the J call TRBJ2-3; TRBD2 agrees at 7 bases. The germline V gene encodes CDR1 SGHTA and CDR2 FQGNSA. This CDR3 is built from 15 residues. The V segment lost 5 bases and the J segment 4 bases; nucleotides outside the gene matches: 9. CDR3 region: CASSLSSGRPDTQYF. The CDR3 DNA is TGTGCCAGCAGCCTCTCTAGCGGCCGGCCAGATACGCAGTATTTT. Full variable domain (missing parts from reference TRBV7-2 and TRBJ2-3): GAGVSQSPSNKVTEKGKDVELRCDPISGHTALYWYRQSLGQGLEFLIYFQGNSAPDKSGLPSDRFSAERTGGSVSTLTIQRTQQEDSAVYLCASSLSSGRPDTQYFGPGTRLTVL.

This clonotype was observed a few times. This chain uses TRBV2 with TRBJ2-1; D possibly corresponds to TRBD1 (6 bases). Trimming pared 4 bases from V and 8 bases from J, leaving 18 bases between. The CDR3 covers 15 residues. Germline lookup yields CDR1 SNHLY and CDR2 FYNNEI. The CDR3 DNA reads as TGTGCCAGCAGTGCCAGGCAGGTAAAGGGGGATGAGCAGTTCTTC. Translation gives CASSARQVKGDEQFF.

There are many counts of this clonotype. The chain recombines TRBV18 with TRBJ2-5; D is unresolved. Per the germline V gene, CDR1 is KGHSH and CDR2 is LQKENI. Trimming took off 2 bases at V and 1 base at J, with 5 bases between the two ends. The CDR3 contains 13 residues. The DNA for the CDR3 is TGTGCCAGCTCACCAGGCATCCAAGAGACCCAGTACTTC. It specifies CASSPGIQETQYF.

V is TRBV4-2 and J is TRBJ1-2, with D maybe TRBD1 (6 bases). Deletions cut 2 bases from V and 8 bases from J, with 18 bases between. This CDR3 has 15 amino acids. Germline V gene lookup returns CDR1 LGHNA and CDR2 YNFKEQ. The CDR3 DNA reads TGTGCCAGCAGCCAAAGCCAGGGGCGGAAAGTAGGCTACACCTTC. Its protein product is CASSQSQGRKVGYTF.

The table lists this clonotype with a few counts. The rearrangement joins TRBV12-5 to TRBJ1-2; the D gene is possibly TRBD1 (5 bases). This CDR3 is built from 14 residues. V lost 5 bases and J 3 bases, leaving 13 bases between the germline ends. The V gene's germline CDR1 is LGHNT and CDR2 FRNRAP. CDR3 nucleotides: TGTGCTAGTGGTCCATGGGACGGCTACTATGGCTACACCTTC. Protein sequence: CASGPWDGYYGYTF. The whole variable domain, filled in from reference TRBV12-5 and TRBJ1-2, reads DARVTQTPRHKVTEMGQEVTMRCQPILGHNTVFWYRQTMMQGLELLAYFRNRAPLDDSGMPKDRFSAEMPDATLATLKIQPSEPRDSAVYFCASGPWDGYYGYTFGSGTRLTVV.

The chain employs TRBV5-1 and TRBJ1-2; 8 bases match TRBD1. With V trimmed by 8 bases and J by 8 bases, 11 bases remained unmatched. CDR1 is SGHRS and CDR2 is YFSETQ in the germline V gene. The CDR3 is 13 amino acids. The DNA of the CDR3 is TGCGCCAGGAGCACTGGACAGGGTCCGGGCTACACCTTC. It yields the protein CARSTGQGPGYTF.

This clonotype has at least ten counts. This chain joins TRBV11-2 and TRBJ1-4; TRBD1 might be the D (5 bases). Germline lookup yields CDR1 SGHAT and CDR2 FQNNGV. Trimming shortened V by 5 bases and J by 7 bases, and 14 bases separated the two germline ends. The CDR3 sequence is 14 residues long. The CDR3 DNA sequence: TGTGCCAGCAGCCAACAGGAATTTAGTGAAAAACTGTTTTTT. This sequence encodes CASSQQEFSEKLFF. The whole variable domain, filled in from reference TRBV11-2 and TRBJ1-4, reads EAGVAQSPRYKIIEKRQSVAFWCNPISGHATLYWYQQILGQGPKLLIQFQNNGVVDDSQLPKDRFSAERLKGVDSTLKIQPAKLEDSAVYLCASSQQEFSEKLFFGSGTQLSVL.

This clonotype was seen a few times. V gene TRBV7-3 combines with J gene TRBJ1-2; TRBD1 is a possible D gene (6 bases). The V end lost 0 bases, the J end lost 8 bases, and 13 bases lay between the germline ends. This CDR3 contains 14 residues. Germline CDR1 reads SGHTA; CDR2 reads FQGTGA. CDR3 in DNA: TGTGCCAGCAGCTTAACCCCGACAGGTCCGGGCTACACCTTC. Translation: CASSLTPTGPGYTF.

The chain has TRBV12-3 or TRBV12-4 and TRBJ2-7; 7 nucleotides match TRBD2. The CDR3 runs to 14 residues. V was clipped by 5 bases and J by 2 bases; unmatched bases: 6. This CDR3 reads CASSGWGGAYEQYF. The DNA for the CDR3 is TGTGCCAGCAGTGGATGGGGGGGAGCCTACGAGCAGTACTTC.

This clonotype was counted a few times. The chain carries TRBV19 and TRBJ2-5; 7 nucleotides match TRBD2. CDR1 and CDR2 (germline): LNHDA, SQIVND (reference sequence). Trimming removed 4 bases from V and 5 bases from J; junction bases left unmatched: 7. CDR3 size: 14 residues. Here the CDR3 DNA reads TGTGCCAGTAGTAACCAGCGGGGTTGGGAGACCCAGTACTTC. It encodes CASSNQRGWETQYF.

V is TRBV7-9 and J is TRBJ1-5; tentative D call: TRBD1 (5 bases). This CDR3 contains 13 residues. Trimming pared 4 bases from V and 4 bases from J, leaving 8 bases between. Germline V gene data show CDR1 as SEHNR and CDR2 as FQNEAQ (reference sequence). The CDR3 protein is CASSSTVNQPQHF. In DNA, the CDR3 is TGTGCCAGCAGCTCGACAGTAAATCAGCCCCAGCATTTT.

V usage is TRBV5-1 and J usage is TRBJ2-3; D is unresolved. Per germline, CDR1 SGHRS and CDR2 YFSETQ. CDR3 size: 11 residues. Trimming stripped 4 bases from V and 7 bases from J, with 7 bases between. The CDR3 region is CASSVYYTQYF. DNA of the CDR3: TGCGCCAGCAGCGTATACTATACGCAGTATTTT.

This clonotype came up many times. The chain is built from TRBV4-1 and TRBJ1-4; D unresolved. Per germline, CDR1 MGHRA and CDR2 YSYEKL. Trimming took 4 bases from V and 7 from J, leaving 13 bases between them. The CDR3 is 14 residues long. Here the CDR3 DNA reads TGCGCCAGCAGCCTCCGGGGAGGGAGTGAAAAACTGTTTTTT. Protein: CASSLRGGSEKLFF.

This chain joins TRBV4-2 and TRBJ1-2; weak D call: TRBD1 (6 bases). The CDR3 spans 13 residues. Germline V CDR1 and CDR2: LGHNA, YNFKEQ. V was clipped by 5 bases and J by 3 bases, with 10 bases between them. The CDR3 bases are TGTGCCAGCAGCGGACACAGGGACTATGGCTACACCTTC. As protein: CASSGHRDYGYTF.

The table lists this clonotype with a few counts. J is TRBJ2-7 and V is TRBV5-4; TRBD1 is a possible D gene (6 bases). The length of the CDR3 is 13 residues. CDR1 SGHNT and CDR2 YYREEE come from the germline V gene (reference sequence). The V gene lost 4 bases and the J gene lost 5 bases, with 13 bases spanning the gap. CDR3 bases: TGTGCCAGCAGCCTTCGACAGGTTGACGAGCAGTACTTC. Translated, it gives CASSLRQVDEQYF.

This clonotype has a count of ten or more. The rearrangement uses TRBV4-3 and TRBJ2-3; 12 bases line up with TRBD2. Germline values: CDR1 LGHNA, CDR2 YSLEER. CDR3 length equals 15 residues. After removal of 4 bases from V and 2 bases from J, the junction contained 1 base not matched to a gene. CDR3 residues: CASSRTSGVTDTQYF. CDR3 bases: TGCGCCAGCAGCCGGACTAGCGGGGTCACAGATACGCAGTATTTT.

The chain links TRBV6-5 to TRBJ2-6; D assignment may be TRBD1 or TRBD2 (5 bases each). V gave up 6 bases and J gave up 1 base, with 19 bases separating them. The CDR3 sequence is 18 residues long. Germline-derived CDR1 and CDR2 are MNHEY and SVGAGI. The CDR3 reads CASRRLGASVSGANVLTF. The CDR3 DNA follows: TGTGCCAGCAGGAGGCTCGGGGCTTCGGTTTCTGGGGCCAACGTCCTGACTTTC.